Listed below are T cell receptor beta chains from one sample, sequenced in a study of T cell repertoires in cytomegalovirus infection. TCRdb analysed the reads with MiXCR anew, one entry per CDR3 protein. Of roughly 920,000 distinct CDR3 sequences listed, approximately 33% are singletons. Antigens of these TCRs are unknown. Material: cultured CD8+ T cells from PBMCs, obtained from culture after CMV antigen stimulation. The receptors originated from a human donor in good health (CMV status not recorded). Some clones in this sample may be carry-over from other donors' samples. Each CDR3 is given with its conserved first and last residue. Each record gives: V gene, J gene, clone size, D gene, CDR3 DNA, CDR3 protein. The D gene is left open where the match is weak. Some rows have no size entry. The others give once, few or many, or a class for an expanded clone.

TRBV5-6	TRBJ1-4	once	.	TGTGCCAGCAGCTTGATGGGGGGGCTGGACGAAAAACTGTTTTTT	CASSLMGGLDEKLFF
TRBV12-3/TRBV12-4	TRBJ1-2	.	.	TGTGCCAGCGCTCCGGGGGCCACCACCTTCTATGGCTACACCTTC	CASAPGATTFYGYTF
TRBV7-9	TRBJ2-5	many	.	TGTGCCAGCAACAATATGGGGACATACCAAGAGACCCAGTACTTC	CASNNMGTYQETQYF
TRBV7-2	TRBJ2-7	few	.	TGTGCCAGCAGCTGGGACGACAGAAGCTCCTACGAGCAGTACTTC	CASSWDDRSSYEQYF
TRBV2	TRBJ2-5	.	TRBD2	TGTGCCAGCAGGATCGGGACTAGCGGGGGGACGGAGACCCAGTACTTC	CASRIGTSGGTETQYF
TRBV4-2	TRBJ1-6	.	.	TGTGCCAGCAGCCCCGACATACTTTATTCACCCCTCCACTTT	CASSPDILYSPLHF
TRBV5-1	TRBJ2-4	.	TRBD1	TGCGCCAGCAGCTCCCCCCTGACAGGGATTCCCAAAAACATTCAGTACTTC	CASSSPLTGIPKNIQYF
TRBV27	TRBJ1-2	few	.	TGTGCCAGCAGTCCCGAGGCTTTTGCTAACTATGGCTACACCTTC	CASSPEAFANYGYTF
TRBV7-2	TRBJ2-5	.	.	TGTGCCAGCGCTCCCCGGCTCTTAGAGGGAGAGACCCAGTACTTC	CASAPRLLEGETQYF
TRBV7-2	TRBJ2-1	many	TRBD2	TGTGCCAGCAGCTTCAGGGGGACTAGCGGGTTGGATGAGCAGTTCTTC	CASSFRGTSGLDEQFF
TRBV6-1	TRBJ1-1	.	.	TGTGCCAGCAGTGAAAATGGGAGGGGGACAACCCCTGAAGCTTTCTTT	CASSENGRGTTPEAFF
TRBV14	TRBJ1-3	.	.	TGTGCCAGCAGCCAATCTTCTTTCGGGGTTGGAAACACCATATATTTT	CASSQSSFGVGNTIYF
TRBV24-1	TRBJ2-7	few	.	TGTGCCACCAGTGATTTGCAAGGGGACGCCTACGAGCAGTACTTC	CATSDLQGDAYEQYF
TRBV27	TRBJ1-1	few	.	TGTGCCAGCCGAACCCAGGGGAACACTGAAGCTTTCTTT	CASRTQGNTEAFF
TRBV7-9	TRBJ1-1	.	.	TGTGCCAGCAGCTTAATCTGGACCGTGAACACTGAAGCTTTCTTT	CASSLIWTVNTEAFF
TRBV6-2/TRBV6-3	TRBJ2-1	many	.	TGTGCCAGCAGTTACCCGGGATCCTACAATGAGCAGTTCTTC	CASSYPGSYNEQFF
TRBV28	TRBJ1-4	.	TRBD1	TGTGCCAGCAGAGAGGACAGGGCTGCCACTAATGAAAAACTGTTTTTT	CASREDRAATNEKLFF
TRBV7-9	TRBJ1-1	many	.	TGTGCCAGCAGCCTGGATGCTTGGCAAGCTTTCTTT	CASSLDAWQAFF
TRBV27	TRBJ2-2	.	.	TGTGCCACCAAGCACAGGGTTCCCGGGGAGCTGTTTTTT	CATKHRVPGELFF
TRBV4-1	TRBJ2-2	few	TRBD1	TGCGCCAGCAGCCAAGAGGACGGACAGGGGAATCGGGAGCTGTTTTTT	CASSQEDGQGNRELFF
TRBV6-5	TRBJ2-3	.	TRBD2	TGTGCCAGCACCCGAACCGCCGGGGGGGAGTACCCAGATACGCAGTATTTT	CASTRTAGGEYPDTQYF
TRBV10-3	TRBJ2-5	.	TRBD2	TGTGCCATCAGCGGGACTAGCGGGGGGGAAGAGACCCAGTACTTC	CAISGTSGGEETQYF
TRBV19	TRBJ2-1	many	TRBD1	TGTGCCAGTAGTCTAGACAGGGGGCTAAGAAGGGAGCAGTTCTTC	CASSLDRGLRREQFF
TRBV20-1	TRBJ2-7	.	TRBD1	TGCAGTGGGGGGGACAGGGGGTCCTACGAGCAGTACTTC	CSGGDRGSYEQYF
TRBV4-2	TRBJ1-1	.	.	TGTGCCAGCAGCCAAGATTCGGCAGCGGAAGCTTTCTTT	CASSQDSAAEAFF
TRBV7-3	TRBJ2-5	.	TRBD1	TGTGCCAGCAGTAAATCTATAGGGACAGGTCAAGAGACCCAGTACTTC	CASSKSIGTGQETQYF
TRBV6-5	TRBJ2-5	.	TRBD2	TGTGCCAGCAGACCTAACCTCTTCCTAGCGGGGGAAGAGACCCAGTACTTC	CASRPNLFLAGEETQYF
TRBV4-1	TRBJ2-1	.	TRBD1	TGCGCCAGCACCCTACAGGGGACGGGGTATGAGCAGTTCTTC	CASTLQGTGYEQFF
TRBV12-5	TRBJ2-1	few	.	TGTGCTAGTGGTTTAAGCCTCAATGAGCAGTTCTTC	CASGLSLNEQFF
TRBV15	TRBJ1-2	few	.	TGTGCCACCAGCAGAGATAGAGGCAGGGGCCGTGGGGGCTACACCTTC	CATSRDRGRGRGGYTF
TRBV6-5	TRBJ2-1	.	TRBD2	TGTGCCAGCAGCCCATGGCCCCAGCGGGGGAACAATGAGCAGTTCTTC	CASSPWPQRGNNEQFF
TRBV6-2/TRBV6-3	TRBJ2-5	few	.	TGTGCCAGCATGGTGGACCTTTCGAGGCAAGAGACCCAGTACTTC	CASMVDLSRQETQYF
TRBV19	TRBJ1-1	.	TRBD1	TGTGCCAGTAGTCCCAACGGACAGGGGGAAGCTTTCTTT	CASSPNGQGEAFF
TRBV28	TRBJ1-3	.	TRBD1	TGTGCCAGCAGTGGACTCGGACAGGAAGGTAGAAACACCATATATTTT	CASSGLGQEGRNTIYF
TRBV20-1	TRBJ2-4	few	.	TGCAGTGCTAGAGATGATGAGACAAACCTAGCCAAAAACATTCAGTACTTC	CSARDDETNLAKNIQYF
TRBV7-8	TRBJ1-5	.	.	TGTGTCAGCAGCCTAGTGAATCAGCCCCAGCATTTT	CVSSLVNQPQHF
TRBV12-3/TRBV12-4	TRBJ1-5	few	TRBD1	TGTGCCAGCACCGGGACAGGGGTTAGCCAGCCCCAGCATTTT	CASTGTGVSQPQHF
TRBV12-5	TRBJ2-7	.	.	TGTGCTAGTGGTTTGGATGGGGGCCGCTACGAGCAGTACTTC	CASGLDGGRYEQYF
TRBV7-8	TRBJ1-4	.	.	TGTGCCAGCAGCTTAGCGAGGGACCCCTTGGCAGAAAAACTGTTTTTT	CASSLARDPLAEKLFF
TRBV3-1	TRBJ2-5	once	.	TGTGCCAGCAGCCAAGAAACGGGCGGACTACAAGAGACCCAGTACTTC	CASSQETGGLQETQYF
TRBV20-1	TRBJ1-5	.	.	TGCAGTGCTAGAGAGGGGTTTCAGCCCCAGCATTTT	CSAREGFQPQHF
TRBV6-8	TRBJ2-5	.	.	TGTGCCAGCAGTTTTGGGATTATTGGGACCCAGTACTTC	CASSFGIIGTQYF
TRBV19	TRBJ2-2	few	TRBD1	TGTGCCAGTAGTACCTTAGGGACAGGGGTTTTTTTAGCGAACACCGGGGAGCTGTTTTTT	CASSTLGTGVFLANTGELFF
TRBV7-2	TRBJ2-1	.	TRBD2	TGTGCCAACAGCTTGGCGGGGGCCTACAATGAGCAGTTCTTC	CANSLAGAYNEQFF
TRBV7-9	TRBJ2-7	.	.	TGTGCCAGCAGCTTTGTGGGATATGGACAGACCGAGCAGTACTTC	CASSFVGYGQTEQYF
TRBV9	TRBJ1-1	many	.	TGTGCCAGCAGCGAATCCTCACAGGAGCCCGGGGAAGCTTTCTTT	CASSESSQEPGEAFF
TRBV6-6	TRBJ1-2	.	TRBD1	TGTGCCAGCAGCTTGGGACAGCCGACTAACTATGACTACACCTTC	CASSLGQPTNYDYTF